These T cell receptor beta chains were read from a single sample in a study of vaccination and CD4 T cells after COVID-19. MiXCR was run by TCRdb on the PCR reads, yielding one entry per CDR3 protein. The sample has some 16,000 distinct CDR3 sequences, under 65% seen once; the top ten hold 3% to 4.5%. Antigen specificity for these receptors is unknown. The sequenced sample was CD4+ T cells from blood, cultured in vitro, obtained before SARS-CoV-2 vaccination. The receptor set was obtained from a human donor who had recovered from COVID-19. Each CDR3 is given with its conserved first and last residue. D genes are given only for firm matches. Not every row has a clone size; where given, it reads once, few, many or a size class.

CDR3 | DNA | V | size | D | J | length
CASSTLGQGGGYTF | TGTGCCAGTAGTACCCTGGGACAGGGCGGTGGCTACACCTTC | TRBV19 | few | TRBD1 | TRBJ1-2 | 14
CASSLSPLAGGLEAFF | TGTGCCAGCAGTTTATCCCCCTTAGCAGGGGGGCTTGAAGCTTTCTTT | TRBV27 | - | TRBD1 | TRBJ1-1 | 16
CASRIAGTYEQYF | TGTGCCAGCAGGATAGCAGGTACCTACGAGCAGTACTTC | TRBV12-3/TRBV12-4 | few | - | TRBJ2-7 | 13
CASSELAGSNSPLHF | TGTGCCAGCAGTGAACTGGCAGGGAGTAATTCACCCCTCCACTTT | TRBV6-1 | few | - | TRBJ1-6 | 15
CAWTGRRNTEAFF | TGTGCCTGGACAGGGCGGAGGAACACTGAAGCTTTCTTT | TRBV30 | - | - | TRBJ1-1 | 13
CSASTPPGSGTDTQYF | TGCAGTGCCTCCACCCCCCCCGGGAGCGGCACAGATACGCAGTATTTT | TRBV20-1 | - | - | TRBJ2-3 | 16
CASIAGGTYEQYF | TGTGCCAGCATCGCGGGGGGAACCTACGAGCAGTACTTC | TRBV6-1 | - | TRBD2 | TRBJ2-7 | 13
CSVDDLQGSYEQYF | TGCAGTGTCGATGACTTACAGGGCTCCTACGAGCAGTACTTC | TRBV20-1 | few | - | TRBJ2-7 | 14
CSAGGLAGPTDTQYF | TGCAGTGCTGGCGGATTAGCGGGACCCACAGATACGCAGTATTTT | TRBV20-1 | - | TRBD2 | TRBJ2-3 | 15
CASSPGTGQIPQHF | TGTGCCAGTAGCCCCGGGACAGGCCAAATCCCCCAGCATTTT | TRBV19 | - | TRBD1 | TRBJ1-5 | 14
CSAEVSGFETQYF | TGCAGTGCTGAAGTGTCAGGGTTCGAGACCCAGTACTTC | TRBV20-1 | - | - | TRBJ2-5 | 13
CATSRDLNAGELFF | TGTGCCACCAGCAGAGATCTTAATGCCGGGGAGCTGTTTTTT | TRBV15 | - | - | TRBJ2-2 | 14
CASSYETRTEAFF | TGTGCCAGCAGTTACGAGACGAGGACTGAAGCTTTCTTT | TRBV6-2/TRBV6-3 | - | - | TRBJ1-1 | 13
CSASGTGVVGAFF | TGCAGTGCCTCGGGGACAGGGGTTGTCGGAGCTTTCTTT | TRBV20-1 | few | TRBD1 | TRBJ1-1 | 13
CASSGGGLTTDTQYF | TGTGCCAGCAGCGGGGGGGGACTGACCACAGATACGCAGTATTTT | TRBV7-3 | - | TRBD2 | TRBJ2-3 | 15
CSARDKLTRSYNEQFF | TGCAGTGCTAGAGACAAGCTCACCCGCTCCTACAATGAGCAGTTCTTC | TRBV20-1 | few | - | TRBJ2-1 | 16
CSVRTSVTYEQYF | TGCAGCGTCCGGACTAGCGTAACCTACGAGCAGTACTTC | TRBV29-1 | - | TRBD2 | TRBJ2-7 | 13
CRAGGRGRYGYTF | TGCAGGGCCGGTGGCAGGGGAAGGTATGGCTACACCTTC | TRBV20-1 | - | - | TRBJ1-2 | 13
CASSAYTGELFF | TGTGCCAGCAGTGCCTACACCGGGGAGCTGTTTTTT | TRBV12-3/TRBV12-4 | - | - | TRBJ2-2 | 12
CASSSTDGNQPQHF | TGTGCCAGCTCATCTACGGACGGTAATCAGCCCCAGCATTTT | TRBV18 | - | - | TRBJ1-5 | 14
CASSDSGTRRTDTQYF | TGTGCCAGCAGCGACTCGGGGACAAGGAGAACGGATACGCAGTATTTT | TRBV7-3 | - | - | TRBJ2-3 | 16
CASSLRGQGEAFF | TGTGCCAGCAGCTTACGGGGACAGGGTGAAGCTTTCTTT | TRBV7-3 | few | TRBD1 | TRBJ1-1 | 13
CASSIRGQGYDEQFF | TGTGCCAGTAGTATTCGGGGACAGGGTTATGATGAGCAGTTCTTC | TRBV19 | - | TRBD1 | TRBJ2-1 | 15
CASSSNPRGTQYF | TGTGCCAGCAGCTCCAACCCCCGGGGGACCCAGTACTTC | TRBV7-2 | few | - | TRBJ2-5 | 13
CASSEFPRAQGVGQPQHF | TGTGCCAGCAGTGAATTCCCCCGGGCACAGGGGGTCGGTCAGCCCCAGCATTTT | TRBV6-1 | few | TRBD1 | TRBJ1-5 | 18
CASSLSWGTEAFF | TGTGCCAGCAGCTTATCATGGGGCACTGAAGCTTTCTTT | TRBV7-6 | - | - | TRBJ1-1 | 13
CASSPMPPGLAGRNTGELFF | TGTGCCAGCAGTCCTATGCCTCCGGGACTAGCGGGGAGGAACACCGGGGAGCTGTTTTTT | TRBV6-2/TRBV6-3 | - | TRBD2 | TRBJ2-2 | 20
CASSPQDKNSPLHF | TGTGCCAGCAGCCCCCAGGACAAGAATTCACCCCTCCACTTT | TRBV6-1 | - | - | TRBJ1-6 | 14
CSATTGGMNTEAFF | TGCAGTGCTACTACAGGGGGTATGAACACTGAAGCTTTCTTT | TRBV20-1 | few | TRBD1 | TRBJ1-1 | 14
CASRTPGLIYNEQFF | TGTGCCAGCAGGACACCGGGACTAATCTACAATGAGCAGTTCTTC | TRBV7-2 | few | TRBD2 | TRBJ2-1 | 15
CASSGGTGGLYEQYF | TGTGCCAGCAGTGGGGGGACAGGGGGTCTCTACGAGCAGTACTTC | TRBV2 | - | TRBD1 | TRBJ2-7 | 15
CASSVAENMRDRGRETQYF | TGTGCCAGCAGCGTGGCTGAAAATATGAGGGACAGGGGGCGGGAGACCCAGTACTTC | TRBV9 | - | TRBD1 | TRBJ2-5 | 19
CASSQDGSGGGNIQYF | TGTGCCAGCAGCCAAGATGGGTCGGGAGGGGGAAACATTCAGTACTTC | TRBV4-2 | - | TRBD2 | TRBJ2-4 | 16
CASSRSREETQYF | TGTGCCAGCAGCCGAAGCAGGGAAGAGACCCAGTACTTC | TRBV11-2 | - | - | TRBJ2-5 | 13
CASSPPGPQETQYF | TGTGCCAGCAGCCCACCGGGACCCCAAGAGACCCAGTACTTC | TRBV7-2 | - | - | TRBJ2-5 | 14
CASSERSKANYGYTF | TGTGCCAGCAGTGAGCGCAGCAAGGCTAACTATGGCTACACCTTC | TRBV2 | - | - | TRBJ1-2 | 15
CASSPRGENSPLHF | TGTGCCAGCAGTCCCCGGGGGGAGAATTCACCCCTCCACTTT | TRBV28 | - | - | TRBJ1-6 | 14
CASSPKGGTEAFF | TGTGCCAGCAGCCCTAAGGGAGGTACTGAAGCTTTCTTT | TRBV7-3 | - | - | TRBJ1-1 | 13
CASGNLAGGYNEQFF | TGTGCCAGCGGGAACCTAGCGGGAGGATACAATGAGCAGTTCTTC | TRBV27 | - | TRBD2 | TRBJ2-1 | 15
CASSRVTPGQGAKETQYF | TGTGCCAGCAGCCGGGTTACGCCGGGACAGGGAGCGAAAGAGACCCAGTACTTC | TRBV11-2 | once | TRBD1 | TRBJ2-5 | 18
CSARESAHVTDTQYF | TGCAGTGCTAGAGAGTCGGCGCACGTTACAGATACGCAGTATTTT | TRBV20-1 | - | - | TRBJ2-3 | 15
CSARGGSSEQFF | TGCAGTGCTAGGGGGGGGAGTTCTGAGCAGTTCTTC | TRBV20-1 | - | TRBD2 | TRBJ2-1 | 12
CASSLEYGTDTQYF | TGTGCCAGCAGCTTAGAATATGGCACAGATACGCAGTATTTT | TRBV7-9 | once | - | TRBJ2-3 | 14
CASSRDSNTGELFF | TGTGCCAGCAGCCGGGACAGCAACACCGGGGAGCTGTTTTTT | TRBV7-2 | - | TRBD1 | TRBJ2-2 | 14
CASKGTGLAPTDTQYF | TGTGCCAGCAAGGGAACGGGACTTGCTCCCACAGATACGCAGTATTTT | TRBV27 | - | - | TRBJ2-3 | 16
CASSPRRDREETQYF | TGTGCCAGCTCACCAAGGCGGGACAGGGAGGAGACCCAGTACTTC | TRBV18 | once | TRBD1 | TRBJ2-5 | 15
CASRVGTGRNTEAFF | TGTGCCAGCAGAGTAGGGACGGGGAGGAACACTGAAGCTTTCTTT | TRBV6-1 | - | - | TRBJ1-1 | 15
CSARHGLAGEADTQYF | TGCAGTGCTAGACACGGACTAGCGGGGGAGGCAGATACGCAGTATTTT | TRBV20-1 | - | TRBD2 | TRBJ2-3 | 16
CSAEGQGRHGYTF | TGCAGTGCTGAGGGACAGGGTCGACATGGCTACACCTTC | TRBV20-1 | few | TRBD1 | TRBJ1-2 | 13
CASSLGTGQFYEQYF | TGTGCCAGCAGCCTCGGGACAGGTCAATTCTACGAGCAGTACTTC | TRBV11-3 | - | TRBD1 | TRBJ2-7 | 15
CASRRGAGSYEQYF | TGTGCCAGCAGACGGGGGGCCGGATCCTACGAGCAGTACTTC | TRBV7-2 | few | - | TRBJ2-7 | 14
CSARLAGGGDTQYF | TGCAGTGCTAGACTAGCGGGAGGAGGAGATACGCAGTATTTT | TRBV20-1 | - | TRBD2 | TRBJ2-3 | 14
CASSLGGVAYNEQFF | TGTGCCAGCAGCTTGGGAGGGGTGGCCTACAATGAGCAGTTCTTC | TRBV5-6 | - | - | TRBJ2-1 | 15
CASSLAREHTEAFF | TGTGCCAGCAGCTTAGCCAGGGAGCACACTGAAGCTTTCTTT | TRBV11-3 | - | - | TRBJ1-1 | 14
CASKRGTSTPEAFF | TGTGCCAGCAAGAGAGGGACATCAACCCCTGAAGCTTTCTTT | TRBV6-2/TRBV6-3 | - | - | TRBJ1-1 | 14
CASSLSTGASYEQYF | TGTGCCAGCAGCTTGTCAACGGGAGCGTCCTACGAGCAGTACTTC | TRBV11-2 | - | - | TRBJ2-7 | 15
CASSSDSHSGNTIYF | TGTGCCAGCAGCTCGGACAGCCACTCTGGAAACACCATATATTTT | TRBV7-2 | - | - | TRBJ1-3 | 15
CASRNPGTGGLGFLYGYTF | TGTGCCAGCAGAAATCCCGGGACAGGGGGCCTCGGGTTCCTCTATGGCTACACCTTC | TRBV5-4 | - | TRBD1 | TRBJ1-2 | 19
CASSSPRINYGYTF | TGTGCCAGTAGTTCACCGCGTATTAACTATGGCTACACCTTC | TRBV19 | - | - | TRBJ1-2 | 14
CASSQLPGGTHNEQYF | TGTGCCAGCAGTCAACTACCAGGGGGCACGCACAACGAGCAGTACTTC | TRBV6-1 | few | TRBD1 | TRBJ2-7 | 16